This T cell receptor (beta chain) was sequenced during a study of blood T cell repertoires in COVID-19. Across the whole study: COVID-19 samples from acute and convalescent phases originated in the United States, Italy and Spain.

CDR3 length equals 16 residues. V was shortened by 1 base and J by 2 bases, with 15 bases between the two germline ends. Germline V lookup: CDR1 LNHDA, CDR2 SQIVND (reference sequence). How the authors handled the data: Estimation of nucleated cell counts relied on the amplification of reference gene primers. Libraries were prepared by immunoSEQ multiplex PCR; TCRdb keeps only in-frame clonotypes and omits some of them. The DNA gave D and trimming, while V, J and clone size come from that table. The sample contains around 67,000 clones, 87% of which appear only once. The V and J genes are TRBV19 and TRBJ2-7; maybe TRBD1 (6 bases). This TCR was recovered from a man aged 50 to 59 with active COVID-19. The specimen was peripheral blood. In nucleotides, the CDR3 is TGTGCCAGTAGTATAGCGGACAGACCCACAGCCTACGAGCAGTACTTC. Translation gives CASSIADRPTAYEQYF.